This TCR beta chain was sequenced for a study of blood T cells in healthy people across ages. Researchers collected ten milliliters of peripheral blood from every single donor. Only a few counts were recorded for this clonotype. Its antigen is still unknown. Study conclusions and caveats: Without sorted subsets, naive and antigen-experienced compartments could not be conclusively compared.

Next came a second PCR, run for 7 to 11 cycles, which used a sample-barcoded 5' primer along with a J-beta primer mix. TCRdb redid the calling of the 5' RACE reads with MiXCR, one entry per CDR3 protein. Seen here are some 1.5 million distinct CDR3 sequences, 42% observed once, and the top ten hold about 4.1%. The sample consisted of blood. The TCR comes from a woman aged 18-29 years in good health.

The CDR3 sequence: CASSPQPTSSYEQYF. In DNA form, the CDR3 reads TGTGCCAGCAGCCCCCAACCGACGAGCTCCTACGAGCAGTACTTC. The rearrangement joins TRBV3-1 to TRBJ2-7, with D uncertain. The V gene lost 4 bases and the J gene lost 0 bases, with 13 bases spanning the gap. The CDR3 contains 15 residues. Germline values: CDR1 LGHDT, CDR2 YNNKEL (reference sequence).